The T cell receptor beta chain described here comes from a study of blood T cell repertoires in COVID-19. Study-wide context: Samples came from the United States, Italy and Spain, spanning acute and convalescent COVID-19. From T cells, B-cell-depleted T cells, or PBMCs came the material, which was cDNA or gDNA.

Participants' reported clinical history set cohort assignment. This table comes from immunoSEQ multiplex PCR, and its TCRdb copy is limited to in-frame clones, with some not included. The sample holds a few hundred thousand clones, around four fifths seen once. The CDR3 has 19 residues. V dropped 4 bases and J dropped 0 bases, with 24 bases sitting between them. Germline CDR1 SEHNR, CDR2 FQNEAQ (reference sequence). The chain recombines TRBV7-9 with TRBJ1-2; a possible D gene is TRBD1 (5 bases). The receptor comes from a man aged 40-50 years who had recovered from COVID-19. The source material was PBMCs or T cells enriched from blood (not recorded which). In nucleotides, the CDR3 is TGTGCCAGCAGCTCCAGTCTTACAGGATACTTTCTTACTAACTATGGCTACACCTTC. This translates into CASSSSLTGYFLTNYGYTF.